The 15 T cell receptor beta chains reported below all come from one sample, sequenced in a study of blood T cell repertoires in COVID-19 (dated by TCRdb to about 2020). Libraries were prepared through the immunoSEQ multiplex PCR assay. Held by TCRdb, this immuneACCESS table contains in-frame sequences only and omits some clones. Under half of the omission traces to an unresolved V gene where checked; the cause of the rest is unknown. For this sample the table gives more than 150,000 clones, of which roughly 90% were detected only once. Around 20% of the sample is taken by the ten largest. Sequenced: peripheral blood. The receptors were sampled from a man aged 70 or older with active or convalescent COVID-19.

The rearrangement uses TRBV5-1 and TRBJ1-2; 9 bases line up with TRBD1. Looked up from germline, CDR1 is SGHRS and CDR2 is YFSETQ. The CDR3 runs to 16 residues. Losses at the gene ends were 0 bases for V and 2 bases for J; bases not matched to a gene: 5. Here the CDR3 reads CASSLDRGPLNYGYTF. The CDR3 region has the DNA TGCGCCAGCAGCTTGGACAGGGGGCCCTTAAACTATGGCTACACCTTC.

This rearrangement joins TRBV7-2 to TRBJ1-5, with TRBD1 matching 7 bases. With V trimmed by 4 bases and J by 2 bases, 5 bases remained unmatched. Per germline, CDR1 SGHTA and CDR2 FQGNSA. The CDR3 spans 15 residues. The CDR3 region is CASSSTGVGNQPQHF. The CDR3 nucleotides are TGTGCCAGCAGCTCTACAGGGGTGGGCAATCAGCCCCAGCATTTT.

This sequence joins TRBV4-3 and TRBJ1-2; no reliable D call. V lost 1 base and J lost 0, with 6 bases in between. CDR3 length equals 14 residues. CDR1 and CDR2 from the germline V gene are LGHNA and YSLEER. CDR3: CASSQGGANYGYTF. The CDR3 coding sequence is TGCGCCAGCAGCCAAGGGGGAGCTAACTATGGCTACACCTTC.

V usage is TRBV28 and J usage is TRBJ2-1, with D possibly being TRBD2 (6 bases). The V gene lost 1 base and the J gene lost 1 base, with 11 bases spanning the gap. This CDR3 spans 16 amino acids. Germline loops: CDR1 MDHEN, CDR2 SYDVKM. The CDR3 sequence is CASSLYSSASYNEQFF. DNA of the CDR3: TGTGCCAGCAGTTTATATTCTAGCGCGTCCTACAATGAGCAGTTCTTC.

The chain is built from TRBV7-9 and TRBJ1-1; the D gene is possibly TRBD1 (6 bases). The CDR3 is 15 amino acids. The V and J ends lost 0 bases and 8 bases respectively, with 16 bases between them. Germline CDR1 and CDR2: SEHNR and FQNEAQ (reference sequence). CDR3 residues: CASSLASGAGTEAFF. Written as DNA, the CDR3 is TGTGCCAGCAGCTTAGCTTCAGGGGCCGGGACCGAAGCTTTCTTT.

V usage is TRBV9 and J usage is TRBJ2-2; 12 bases are shared with TRBD1. Germline loops: CDR1 SGDLS, CDR2 YYNGEE. Trimming at V came to 4 bases and at J to 3 bases, leaving 10 bases not matched to a gene. The length of the CDR3 is 18 residues. The CDR3 here is CASSRRGTGGVYTGELFF. Written as DNA, the CDR3 is TGTGCCAGCAGCAGGCGCGGGACAGGGGGCGTGTACACCGGGGAGCTGTTTTTT. Drawing the rest from reference TRBV9 and TRBJ2-2, the complete variable domain is DSGVTQTPKHLITATGQRVTLRCSPRSGDLSVYWYQQSLDQGLQFLIQYYNGEERAKGNILERFSAQQFPDLHSELNLSSLELGDSALYFCASSRRGTGGVYTGELFFGEGSRLTVL.

The chain joins TRBV6-2 or TRBV6-3 to TRBJ1-1, with D uncertain. Looked up from germline, CDR1 is MNHEY and CDR2 is SVGEGT. V dropped 2 bases and J dropped 8 bases, with 15 bases sitting between them. The CDR3 totals 14 residues. In DNA form, the CDR3 reads TGTGCCAGCAGTTACAGAGAGTTATTAGCGGAAGCTTTCTTT. Translating it yields CASSYRELLAEAFF.

The V gene is TRBV18, the J gene TRBJ2-5; 9 bases fit TRBD1. The CDR3 covers 15 residues. The ends lost 8 bases at V and 2 bases at J; junction bases unmatched: 9. The V gene's germline CDR1 is KGHSH and CDR2 LQKENI. CDR3 loop: CASLRDRATQETQYF. The CDR3 bases are TGTGCCAGCCTGCGGGACAGGGCTACTCAAGAGACCCAGTACTTC.

This chain joins TRBV20-1 and TRBJ1-1; D call uncertain. Deletions cut 3 bases from V and 7 bases from J, with 15 bases between. The germline V gene has CDR1 DFQATT and CDR2 SNEGSKA (reference sequence). The length of the CDR3 is 13 residues. This chain's CDR3 is CSASAQAKVEAFF. CDR3 coding DNA: TGCAGTGCTAGTGCCCAGGCTAAAGTTGAAGCTTTCTTT.

J is TRBJ2-5 and V is TRBV7-8; D is unresolved. This CDR3 is 15 amino acids long. The germline gives CDR1 SGHVS, CDR2 FQNEAQ. The ends were cut back, 5 bases at V and 4 bases at J, with 17 bases in the middle. Here the CDR3 reads CASSRLVASRETQYF. The DNA for the CDR3 is TGTGCCAGCAGCCGCCTGGTAGCTTCGAGAGAGACCCAGTACTTC.

Note on this clone: One end of the junction varies from germline; a read error may be responsible. V is TRBV19 and J is TRBJ1-1; D not resolved. The CDR3 totals 15 residues. From germline, CDR1 is LNHDA and CDR2 SQIVND (reference sequence). This CDR3 is CASRIGRRSLTEAFF. The DNA for the CDR3 is TGTGCCAGTAGGATAGGTCGGCGGAGCCTCACTGAAGCTTTCTTT.

The rearrangement links TRBV9 to TRBJ2-3, with TRBD2 matching 13 bases. The CDR3 spans 19 residues. J lost 2 bases, V lost 3 bases, and 12 bases had no gene match. Germline CDR1 and CDR2: SGDLS and YYNGEE. DNA of the CDR3: TGTGCCAGCAGCGCCGGGGGACTAGCGGGGTCTCGATCCACAGATACGCAGTATTTT. This translates into CASSAGGLAGSRSTDTQYF. The full variable domain, rest sourced from reference TRBV9 and TRBJ2-3, is DSGVTQTPKHLITATGQRVTLRCSPRSGDLSVYWYQQSLDQGLQFLIQYYNGEERAKGNILERFSAQQFPDLHSELNLSSLELGDSALYFCASSAGGLAGSRSTDTQYFGPGTRLTVL.

CDR3 DNA sequence: TGTGCCAGCTCACAACCGGGACTAGCGGGATTCGAGCAGTACTTC. Amino acid sequence: CASSQPGLAGFEQYF. The rearrangement links TRBV18 to TRBJ2-7; 13 bases are shared with TRBD2. V was clipped by 4 bases and J by 6 bases; unmatched bases: 6. This CDR3 contains 15 residues. The germline gives CDR1 KGHSH, CDR2 LQKENI.

The chain is built from TRBV11-2 and TRBJ1-1; possibly TRBD1 for D (6 bases). Germline CDR1 reads SGHAT; CDR2 reads FQNNGV. This CDR3 spans 15 amino acids. Trimming removed 1 base at V and 4 bases at J, with 13 bases between. In nucleotides, the CDR3 is TGTGCCAGCAGCTTAGTTCAGGGAGGGGGCACTGAAGCTTTCTTT. Its protein product is CASSLVQGGGTEAFF.

CDR3: CASSARTGSNTEAFF. The CDR3 DNA is TGTGCCAGCAGCGCCCGGACAGGGTCGAACACTGAAGCTTTCTTT. The chain has TRBV7-2 and TRBJ1-1, with TRBD1 matching 8 bases. Unmatched junction bases numbered 6, after V lost 5 bases and J lost 1 base. From germline, CDR1 is SGHTA and CDR2 FQGNSA. There are 15 residues in the CDR3.